These T cell receptor beta chains were read from a single sample in a study of blood T cell repertoires in COVID-19. Assay: immunoSEQ multiplex PCR; the TCRdb copy retains only in-frame clones and omits some. This table holds around 78,000 clones, around 80% found once. The sequenced sample consisted of peripheral blood. The receptors here all came from a human donor in a cohort sampled during active COVID-19. The CDR3 runs from the conserved cysteine through the conserved F or W. D genes are given only for firm matches. For some rows the clone size is stated as once, few or many, or as a class when expanded; others skip it.

j_call | v_call | d_call | clone_size | cdr3_nt | cdr3_aa
TRBJ2-5 | TRBV11-3 | TRBD1 | NA | TGTGCCAGCAGCTTAGGCAGGGGGCCACGGGAGACCCAGTACTTC | CASSLGRGPRETQYF
TRBJ2-5 | TRBV19 | TRBD1 | NA | TGTGCCAGTAGTATTTATTTTCTAACAGGGGGCCAAGAGACCCAGTACTTC | CASSIYFLTGGQETQYF
TRBJ1-2 | TRBV27 | TRBD1 | NA | TGTGCCAGCAGTTACAGACAGGGGGCCGCGCGTGGCTACACCTTC | CASSYRQGAARGYTF
TRBJ2-6 | TRBV7-9 | TRBD2 | NA | TGTGCCAGCAGCTTCCCCAGCGGGGGATACTCTGGGGCCAACGTCCTGACTTTC | CASSFPSGGYSGANVLTF
TRBJ1-5 | TRBV4-1 | TRBD1 | NA | TGCGCCAGCAGCCGGGACAGTAATAGCAATCAGCCCCAGCATTTT | CASSRDSNSNQPQHF
TRBJ1-1 | TRBV4-3 | TRBD1 | NA | TGCGCCAGCAGCCATTTAAAGGACAGGGGGCGAACTGAAGCTTTCTTT | CASSHLKDRGRTEAFF
TRBJ1-1 | TRBV12-3/TRBV12-4 | NA | NA | TGTGCCAGCAGTTGGAGGGAGACCACTTTCTTT | CASSWRETTFF
TRBJ1-6 | TRBV7-9 | TRBD1 | NA | TGTGCCAGCAGCTCATCAGGGGGGACAGGGAGTCCACCCCTCCACTTT | CASSSSGGTGSPPLHF
TRBJ2-1 | TRBV7-9 | TRBD2 | NA | TGTGCCAGCAGGCCGACTAGCGGGGGGGCCTCCTACAATGAGCAGTTCTTC | CASRPTSGGASYNEQFF
TRBJ2-3 | TRBV2 | NA | NA | TGTGCCAGCAGTGAAGGGGCCCGCACAGATACGCAGTATTTT | CASSEGARTDTQYF
TRBJ1-2 | TRBV5-4 | NA | NA | TGTGCCAGCAGCATCTGGACTGTCAACTATGGCTACACCTTC | CASSIWTVNYGYTF
TRBJ2-7 | TRBV6-5 | NA | NA | TGTGCCAGCAGTTACTCGTCGGGGTTTGTCTACGAGCAGTACTTC | CASSYSSGFVYEQYF
TRBJ1-5 | TRBV12-3/TRBV12-4 | NA | NA | TGTGCCAGCAGCCATAGCAATCAGCCCCAGCATTTT | CASSHSNQPQHF
TRBJ2-7 | TRBV6-5 | NA | NA | TGTGCCAGCAGTTCACAGTCCTACGAGCAGTACTTC | CASSSQSYEQYF
TRBJ1-4 | TRBV5-8 | NA | NA | TGTGCCAGCAGCTTGGTCAGGAAGTGGGCAACTAATGAAAAACTGTTTTTT | CASSLVRKWATNEKLFF
TRBJ2-5 | TRBV19 | TRBD1 | NA | TGTGCCAGTAAAAGACAGGGGTCCCAAGAGACCCAGTACTTC | CASKRQGSQETQYF
TRBJ1-1 | TRBV11-2 | NA | NA | TGTGCCAGCACCCCCGAGGCAGGGGATACTGAAGCTTTCTTT | CASTPEAGDTEAFF
TRBJ2-5 | TRBV9 | NA | NA | TGTGCCAGCAGCGTAGTGTCCGGGGCAGCCGGGGGGACCCAGTACTTC | CASSVVSGAAGGTQYF
TRBJ1-1 | TRBV10-3 | TRBD1 | NA | TGTGCCATCAGAACCGGGACAGGGAATACTGAAGCTTTCTTT | CAIRTGTGNTEAFF
TRBJ2-5 | TRBV19 | TRBD1 | NA | TGTGCCAGTAGCCCGGACAGGGAAGGACAAGAGACCCAGTACTTC | CASSPDREGQETQYF
TRBJ2-7 | TRBV11-2 | TRBD2 | NA | TGTGCCAGCAGCTCGGGGGGACTAGCGGCCGAGCAGTACTTC | CASSSGGLAAEQYF
TRBJ1-2 | TRBV27 | NA | NA | TGTGCCAGCGGAAACGAAAGGGGATATGGCTACACCTTC | CASGNERGYGYTF
TRBJ1-2 | TRBV5-1 | TRBD1 | NA | TGCGCCAGCAGCTTGGCCGGCGGACAGGGGGTAGATGGCTACACCTTC | CASSLAGGQGVDGYTF
TRBJ2-1 | TRBV5-1 | NA | few | TGCGCCAGCAGCTTGGCTTCTTCTAATGAGCAGTTCTTC | CASSLASSNEQFF
TRBJ2-7 | TRBV7-8 | NA | NA | TGTGCCAGCAGGGCGGGCAGTACCAGCTCCTACGAGCAGTACTTC | CASRAGSTSSYEQYF
TRBJ1-2 | TRBV12-3/TRBV12-4 | TRBD1 | NA | TGTGCCAGCAGGACCACAGGGGACTATGGCTACACCTTC | CASRTTGDYGYTF
TRBJ1-2 | TRBV3-1/TRBV3-2 | NA | NA | TGTGCCAGCAGCCAAGATATCCAGATCCGCTATGGCTACACCTTC | CASSQDIQIRYGYTF
TRBJ2-2 | TRBV19 | NA | once | TGTGCCAGTAGTATCCGGGACAGGGAGCTGTTTTTT | CASSIRDRELFF
TRBJ1-6 | TRBV29-1 | TRBD1 | few | TGCAGCGTCCGGGACAGGGCTTACGATTCACCCCTCCACTTT | CSVRDRAYDSPLHF
TRBJ2-1 | TRBV5-1 | NA | NA | TGCGCCAGCAGCTCCTTTGGGCAGGACTACAATGAGCAGTTCTTC | CASSSFGQDYNEQFF
TRBJ2-5 | TRBV2 | NA | NA | TGTGCCAGCAGTAGAGGGTCCGGAGAGACCCAGTACTTC | CASSRGSGETQYF
TRBJ2-1 | TRBV5-1 | NA | NA | TGCGCCAGCAGCTTGGCAAGGGCGGGGTCCTCCTACAATGAGCAGTTCTTC | CASSLARAGSSYNEQFF
TRBJ1-6 | TRBV4-1 | NA | once | TGCGCCAGCAGCCAAGCAGATTCACCCCTCCACTTT | CASSQADSPLHF
TRBJ1-1 | TRBV5-1 | NA | NA | TGCGCCAGCAGCTTGGTGGCAGGTGAAGTATCTGAAGCTTTCTTT | CASSLVAGEVSEAFF
TRBJ2-1 | TRBV5-6 | TRBD1 | NA | TGTGCCTCAGAGGGGGCTAGGAATGAGCAGTTCTTC | CASEGARNEQFF
TRBJ1-4 | TRBV2 | NA | NA | TGTGCCAGCAGTTTTCATCCCGGGGGGGAAAAACTGTTTTTT | CASSFHPGGEKLFF
TRBJ2-1 | TRBV14 | NA | NA | TGTGCCAGCAGCCAAGATACAGGCCTGGGGTTCTTC | CASSQDTGLGFF
TRBJ1-2 | TRBV10-3 | TRBD1 | NA | TGTGCCATCAGTGTCCGGGACAGAGGGTTTTCTAACTATGGCTACACCTTC | CAISVRDRGFSNYGYTF
TRBJ1-1 | TRBV10-1 | TRBD1 | few | TGCGCCGTGCAGGACAGGGTCGGTGGTGAAGCTTTCTTT | CAVQDRVGGEAFF
TRBJ1-3 | TRBV6-5 | NA | NA | TGTGCCAGTGGGGACAACCTGGCAGGAAACACCATATATTTT | CASGDNLAGNTIYF
TRBJ2-7 | TRBV9 | NA | NA | TGTGCCAGCAGCGTAGCTGAGGGGGTTCGGTACGAGCAGTACTTC | CASSVAEGVRYEQYF
TRBJ1-1 | TRBV6-5 | TRBD1 | NA | TGTGCCAGCAGTTACTCCCGACAGGGCACTGAAGCTTTCTTT | CASSYSRQGTEAFF
TRBJ2-7 | TRBV2 | NA | NA | TGTGCCAGCACTGATAGCTTCGGACACTACGAGCAGTACTTC | CASTDSFGHYEQYF
TRBJ1-6 | TRBV19 | NA | NA | NA | CASTSGDSPLHF
TRBJ1-2 | TRBV5-5 | TRBD1 | once | TGTGCCAGTGGACAGGGTAACTATGGCTACACCTTC | CASGQGNYGYTF
TRBJ2-7 | TRBV5-1 | TRBD2 | NA | TGCGCCAGCAGCTTGGGAGGAGCGGGGACGTCCTACGAGCAGTACTTC | CASSLGGAGTSYEQYF
TRBJ1-2 | TRBV10-3 | NA | NA | TGTGCCATCAGTGACTACAGACACTATGGCTACACCTTC | CAISDYRHYGYTF
TRBJ2-7 | TRBV2 | NA | NA | TGTGCCAGCAGGGACAAATCAGGCGAGCAGTACTTC | CASRDKSGEQYF
TRBJ2-7 | TRBV30 | TRBD1 | NA | TGTGCCTGCGGACAGGACTCCTACGAGCAGTACTTC | CACGQDSYEQYF
TRBJ2-1 | TRBV19 | TRBD2 | NA | TGTGCCAGTAGCAACCGGGGACTAGCGGGGGCCTCACAGTTCTTC | CASSNRGLAGASQFF
TRBJ1-3 | TRBV18 | TRBD1 | NA | TGTGCCAGCTCACCACCGGGACAGGGAATATCTGGAAACACCATATATTTT | CASSPPGQGISGNTIYF